These 25 T cell receptor beta chains came from one sample sequenced in a study of T-cell reconstitution after alpha-beta-depleted transplantation in children. Preparing the TCRbeta library involved the use of unique molecular identifiers. MiXCR was run by TCRdb on the PCR reads, yielding one entry per CDR3 protein. The sample contains 280,000 or so distinct CDR3 sequences, more than 9% of which appear only once. Here the sequenced sample was peripheral blood, taken 180 days after TCRalphabeta/CD19-depleted stem cell transplant. Receptors were obtained from a male patient aged 2-15 years who had a stem cell transplant for chronic granulomatous disease, so the T cells may come from the graft donor.

This clonotype has at least ten counts. The chain carries TRBV19 and TRBJ1-5; TRBD1 agrees at 7 bases. The length of the CDR3 is 15 residues. Per the germline V gene, CDR1 is LNHDA and CDR2 is SQIVND (reference sequence). Trimming at V came to 5 bases and at J to 3 bases, leaving 7 bases not matched to a gene. The CDR3 spells CASSVQGQDNQPQHF. In DNA, the CDR3 is TGTGCCAGTAGTGTTCAAGGACAGGACAATCAGCCCCAGCATTTT.

The V and J genes are TRBV5-1 and TRBJ2-2, with D possibly being TRBD1 or TRBD2 (5 bases each). There are 15 residues in the CDR3. Trimming removed 4 bases at V and 3 bases at J, with 13 bases between. Germline V gives CDR1 SGHRS, CDR2 YFSETQ. Written as DNA, the CDR3 is TGCGCCAGCAGCATCCCCCGGGACCACACCGGGGAGCTGTTTTTT. This sequence encodes CASSIPRDHTGELFF.

Points on this clonotype: This clone may be a read error of a much larger clone one base away. The chain uses TRBV7-8 and TRBJ2-5, with 8 nucleotides matching TRBD2. Per the germline V gene, CDR1 is SGHVS and CDR2 is FQNEAQ. The CDR3 loop spans 16 amino acids. Trimming took 2 bases from V and 3 from J; bases not matched to a gene: 8. The CDR3 reads CASSLRATGGEETQYF. The CDR3 DNA follows: TGTGCCAGCAGCTTAAGGGCTACCGGGGGGGAAGAGACCCAGTACTTC. Variable domain in full (rest from reference TRBV7-8 and TRBJ2-5): GAGVSQSPRYKVAKRGQDVALRCDPISGHVSLFWYQQALGQGPEFLTYFQNEAQLDKSGLPSDRFFAERPEGSVSTLKIQRTQQEDSAVYLCASSLRATGGEETQYFGPGTRLLVL.

This clonotype was counted at least ten times. The junction shows a germline mismatch at one end, possibly a read error. This chain uses TRBV7-7 with TRBJ2-1, with 9 bases lining up with TRBD2. The CDR3 sequence is 14 residues long. The germline V gene has CDR1 SSHAT and CDR2 FNYEAQ (reference sequence). Here the CDR3 DNA reads TGTGCTAGCAGCTCTAGCGGGACTCACAATGAGCAGTTCTTC. This translates into CASSSSGTHNEQFF.

About this clonotype: A much larger clone lies a single base off, so this may be a read error. The chain employs TRBV12-3 or TRBV12-4 and TRBJ2-5; 9 bases are a match to TRBD1. The V segment lost 4 bases and the J segment 2 bases; nucleotides outside the gene matches: 8. The CDR3 extends over 16 amino acids. CDR3 loop: CASSSLDRGPQETQYF. The CDR3 nucleotides read TGTGCCAGCAGTTCGTTGGACAGGGGCCCTCAAGAGACCCAGTACTTC.

This clonotype was counted ten times or more. V gene TRBV4-2 combines with J gene TRBJ2-1; D tentatively reads TRBD1 or TRBD2 (5 bases each). The germline V and J ends were trimmed by 3 bases and 9 bases, with 9 bases remaining between them. This CDR3 contains 12 residues. Germline CDR1 reads LGHNA; CDR2 reads YNFKEQ. The DNA for the CDR3 is TGTGCCAGCAGCCAGACTACAGGTGAGCAGTTCTTC. Translated: CASSQTTGEQFF.

The table lists this clonotype with a few counts. Here the CDR3 reads CSVEEGQGASYEQYF. The CDR3 DNA is TGCAGCGTTGAAGAGGGACAGGGGGCATCCTACGAGCAGTACTTC. The V call is TRBV29-1, the J call TRBJ2-7, with 12 bases lining up with TRBD1. Trimming removed 0 bases from V and 1 base from J; junction bases left unmatched: 1. This CDR3 has 15 residues. CDR1 and CDR2 from the germline V gene are SQVTM and ANQGSEA.

In this sample, this clonotype turned up once. The rearrangement links TRBV12-3 or TRBV12-4 to TRBJ1-2, with 8 bases matching TRBD1. This CDR3 is 19 amino acids long. Trimming at V came to 3 bases and at J to 8 bases, leaving 23 bases not matched to a gene. The CDR3 here is CASSFRPRSPQGAWRGYTF. DNA for the CDR3: TGTGCCAGCAGTTTTCGCCCCAGATCACCCCAGGGGGCTTGGCGCGGCTACACCTTC.

With respect to this clonotype: This could be a read error, since a much larger clone is one nucleotide away. The J gene is TRBJ1-2, the V gene TRBV12-3 or TRBV12-4; D is uncertain. The CDR3 has 15 residues. The CDR3 DNA sequence: TGTTCCAGCAGTCCAGAGACCTTCATCCCCTATGGCTACACCTTC. It yields the protein CSSSPETFIPYGYTF.

This clonotype has a count of ten or more. The V and J genes are TRBV28 and TRBJ2-3; TRBD1 might be the D (6 bases). CDR1 and CDR2 from the germline V gene are MDHEN and SYDVKM. The CDR3 totals 16 residues. V dropped 5 bases and J dropped 2 bases, with 17 bases sitting between them. CDR3 DNA sequence: TGTGCCAGCAGTCTCTACCAGGGGATTCCCACAGATACGCAGTATTTT. Translating it yields CASSLYQGIPTDTQYF.

This clonotype was found many times. The V gene is TRBV5-1, the J gene TRBJ1-2; D remains ambiguous. The ends were cut back, 0 bases at V and 14 bases at J, with 8 bases in the middle. The germline gives CDR1 SGHRS, CDR2 YFSETQ. The CDR3 contains 10 residues. CDR3 in amino acids: CASSLALTTF. CDR3 sequence (DNA): TGCGCCAGCAGCTTGGCCCTAACGACCTTC. Full variable domain (rest looked up from reference TRBV5-1 and TRBJ1-2): KAGVTQTPRYLIKTRGQQVTLSCSPISGHRSVSWYQQTPGQGLQFLFEYFSETQRNKGNFPGRFSGRQFSNSRSEMNVSTLELGDSALYLCASSLALTTFGSGTRLTVV.

This clonotype was recorded at least ten times. This chain links TRBV20-1 with TRBJ2-4; D not certain. Trimming shortened V by 0 bases and J by 3 bases, and 9 bases separated the two germline ends. Germline V CDR1 and CDR2: DFQATT, SNEGSKA (reference sequence). The CDR3 is 14 amino acids. Here the CDR3 reads CSARDGQDKNIQYF. The DNA for the CDR3 is TGCAGTGCTAGAGATGGGCAGGACAAAAACATTCAGTACTTC.

This clonotype has at least ten counts. The V gene is TRBV20-1, the J gene TRBJ1-6; D is possibly TRBD1 (5 bases). Germline-derived CDR1 and CDR2 are DFQATT and SNEGSKA (reference sequence). This CDR3 is 14 amino acids long. With 5 bases removed from V and 6 bases from J, the gap between germline ends came to 14 bases. This CDR3 reads CSAPRGFGNSPLHF. In DNA, the CDR3 is TGCAGTGCTCCGAGGGGATTTGGTAATTCACCCCTCCACTTT.

This clonotype was counted at least ten times. This chain uses TRBV12-3 or TRBV12-4 with TRBJ2-3; 10 bases line up with TRBD2. This CDR3 has 18 amino acids. Unmatched junction bases numbered 10, after V lost 3 bases and J lost 1 base. CDR3 nucleotides: TGTGCCAGCAGTTTTTCTCCCCTCCTAGCGGGAGGCACAGATACGCAGTATTTT. Its translation is CASSFSPLLAGGTDTQYF.

This clonotype was seen ten or more times. The chain has TRBV20-1 and TRBJ2-1; TRBD2 might be the D (5 bases). The CDR3 contains 15 residues. Germline CDR1 and CDR2: DFQATT and SNEGSKA (reference sequence). Trimming removed 0 bases from V and 1 base from J, with 10 bases in between. The CDR3 DNA reads as TGCAGTGCTAGAGAACGGGGAGCTTCCTACAATGAGCAGTTCTTC. Protein product: CSARERGASYNEQFF.

The chain joins TRBV2 to TRBJ2-5; D is possibly TRBD2 (6 bases). This CDR3 contains 15 residues. Germline loops: CDR1 SNHLY, CDR2 FYNNEI. V shed 1 base and J shed 1 base, with 10 bases lying between them. The CDR3 reads CASSEVAASQETQYF. The CDR3 coding sequence is TGTGCCAGCAGTGAAGTAGCGGCCTCCCAAGAGACCCAGTACTTC.

In this sample, this clonotype turned up many times. The genes are TRBV7-7 and TRBJ2-3, with TRBD2 matching 14 bases. CDR3 length: 15 residues. The ends lost 5 bases at V and 5 bases at J; junction bases unmatched: 3. In germline, CDR1 is SSHAT, CDR2 FNYEAQ (reference sequence). The DNA for the CDR3 is TGTGCCAGCAGCATGGGACTAGCGGGAGTAGATACGCAGTATTTT. Translation: CASSMGLAGVDTQYF. The entire variable domain, with the rest obtained from reference TRBV7-7 and TRBJ2-3, is as follows: GAGVSQSPRYKVTKRGQDVTLRCDPISSHATLYWYQQALGQGPEFLTYFNYEAQPDKSGLPSDRFSAERPEGSISTLTIQRTEQRDSAMYRCASSMGLAGVDTQYFGPGTRLTVL.

The chain joins TRBV3-1 to TRBJ2-2, with D possibly being TRBD1 (6 bases). V was trimmed by 1 base and J by 0 bases, leaving 15 bases between them. The germline gives CDR1 LGHDT, CDR2 YNNKEL (reference sequence). This CDR3 comprises 18 residues. DNA for the CDR3: TGTGCCAGCAGCCAAGTTTTGTTTTGGGGGCCGAACACCGGGGAGCTGTTTTTT. Protein: CASSQVLFWGPNTGELFF.

This chain joins TRBV30 and TRBJ1-5; maybe TRBD1 (5 bases). The CDR3 contains 12 residues. V lost 3 bases to trimming and J lost 6 bases, with 9 bases between them. Germline V gene sequence: CDR1 GTSNPN, CDR2 SVGIG (reference sequence). CDR3 amino acids: CAWSGGSQPQHF. In nucleotides, the CDR3 is TGTGCCTGGAGCGGGGGGAGTCAGCCCCAGCATTTT.

This clonotype was recorded at least ten times. This chain links TRBV3-1 with TRBJ1-1; D unresolved. The CDR3 loop spans 14 amino acids. V gave up 2 bases and J gave up 5 bases, with 12 bases separating them. The germline V gene has CDR1 LGHDT and CDR2 YNNKEL (reference sequence). Here the CDR3 DNA reads TGTGCCAGCAGCCAATCAGGCCGTCAGACTGAAGCTTTCTTT. It translates to CASSQSGRQTEAFF.

Ten or more counts support this clonotype. The CDR3 loop is CASSLGQDYNEQFF. CDR3 nucleotide sequence: TGCGCCAGCAGCTTGGGACAGGATTACAATGAGCAGTTCTTC. V is TRBV5-1 and J is TRBJ2-1; D is possibly TRBD1 (6 bases). The CDR3 covers 14 residues. The ends were cut back, 0 bases at V and 4 bases at J, with 8 bases in the middle. Germline CDR1 reads SGHRS; CDR2 reads YFSETQ.

In its sample, this clonotype was seen many times. This chain connects TRBV27 to TRBJ2-1; 11 nucleotides line up with TRBD2. There are 16 residues in the CDR3. The V and J ends lost 6 bases and 2 bases, in that order; junction bases with no gene match: 6. Germline CDR1 MNHEY, CDR2 SMNVEV (reference sequence). The DNA of the CDR3 is TGTGCCAGCAGCCCCTTAGCGGGAGGGCCCTACAATGAGCAGTTCTTC. Translated, it gives CASSPLAGGPYNEQFF.

This clonotype has a count of ten or more. The chain has TRBV29-1 and TRBJ2-7; the match to TRBD1 covers 10 bases. Germline CDR1 is SQVTM and CDR2 is ANQGSEA. The CDR3 is 17 amino acids. With V trimmed by 0 bases and J by 2 bases, 10 bases remained unmatched. Here the CDR3 DNA reads TGCAGCGTTGAAGATCAACAGGGGACAGGGGTCACCTACGAGCAGTACTTC. Encoded protein: CSVEDQQGTGVTYEQYF.

This clonotype appeared many times. The V gene is TRBV5-7, the J gene TRBJ2-3; 8 nucleotides align to TRBD1. TRBV5-7 is an ORF for which the function is uncertain. V lost 0 bases, J lost 8 bases, and 8 bases stayed unmatched. This CDR3 is 15 amino acids long. For the CDR3, the DNA is TGTGCCAGCAGCTTGGGGCAGGGGGCGCGGGTTACGCAGTATTTT. Amino acids: CASSLGQGARVTQYF.

The chain is built from TRBV2 and TRBJ2-3, with D perhaps being TRBD1 or TRBD2 (5 bases each). CDR1 and CDR2 from the germline V gene are SNHLY and FYNNEI. The CDR3 contains 14 residues. The V gene lost 4 bases and the J gene lost 2 bases, with 10 bases spanning the gap. The chain's CDR3 is CASSGGSFTDTQYF. DNA for the CDR3: TGTGCCAGCAGTGGGGGGTCCTTCACAGATACGCAGTATTTT.